One sample yielded the 22 T cell receptor beta chains listed below, sequenced in a study of blood T cells in healthy people across ages. The authors ran a second PCR of about 6 to 11 cycles using a sample-barcoded 5' primer and a J-beta primer mix. TCRdb recomputed calls from the 5' RACE reads with MiXCR, one row per CDR3 protein. The table shows 1.5 million to 2 million distinct CDR3 sequences, with around 40% occurring only once. Specimen: blood. The receptors originated from a human donor in good health.

The gene calls are TRBV7-2 and TRBJ2-1; no clear D. This CDR3 spans 12 amino acids. V was shortened by 4 bases and J by 10 bases, with 11 bases between the two germline ends. In germline, CDR1 is SGHTA, CDR2 FQGNSA. In nucleotides, the CDR3 is TGTGCCAGCAGCTATAATATGAGGGAGCAGTTCTTC. Translating gives CASSYNMREQFF.

This clonotype has just a few counts. This chain links TRBV4-1 with TRBJ1-1; no clear D. The CDR3 sequence is 15 residues long. The V end was cut by 1 base, the J end by 4 bases, with 13 bases between. Germline CDR1 is MGHRA and CDR2 is YSYEKL. The CDR3 DNA reads TGCGCCAGCAGCCAAGTAGTGGGTGAGGGCACTGAAGCTTTCTTT. Translating it yields CASSQVVGEGTEAFF.

The V and J genes are TRBV6-2 or TRBV6-3 and TRBJ2-3; D is possibly TRBD1 (6 bases). V shed 7 bases and J shed 8 bases, with 13 bases lying between them. Germline CDR1 reads MNHEY; CDR2 reads SVGEGT. The CDR3 is 12 residues long. CDR3 sequence reads: CASNNQGTTQYF. The CDR3 DNA reads as TGTGCCAGCAATAATCAGGGGACTACGCAGTATTTT.

The chain joins TRBV4-1 to TRBJ2-2; D not certain. The V and J ends lost 3 bases and 4 bases respectively, with 9 bases between them. The germline V gene encodes CDR1 MGHRA and CDR2 YSYEKL. CDR3 length equals 14 residues. CDR3 region: CASSHGSFTGELFF. For the CDR3, the DNA is TGCGCCAGCAGCCACGGGTCTTTCACCGGGGAGCTGTTTTTT.

The chain has TRBV10-3 and TRBJ1-1; D remains unclear. CDR1 and CDR2 (germline): ENHRY, SYGVKD. The CDR3 runs to 13 residues. Trimming left V 8 bases short and J 3 bases short, with 13 bases between. The CDR3 sequence is CAIGAGLDTEAFF. The DNA of the CDR3 is TGTGCCATCGGTGCGGGATTGGACACTGAAGCTTTCTTT.

The chain links TRBV29-1 to TRBJ2-7, with TRBD1 matching 7 bases. This CDR3 has 14 residues. V shed 3 bases and J 2 bases; nucleotides not matched to a gene: 7. Per germline, CDR1 SQVTM and CDR2 ANQGSEA. CDR3 sequence reads: CSVERGPEPYEQYF. In nucleotides, the CDR3 is TGCAGCGTTGAGAGGGGGCCGGAACCCTACGAGCAGTACTTC.

Concerning this clonotype: Its ends do not fully match the called genes, so a read error is possible. The chain carries TRBV29-1 and TRBJ2-7; tentative D call: TRBD1 (5 bases). From germline, CDR1 is SQVTM and CDR2 ANQGSEA. CDR3 length: 12 residues. The CDR3 protein is CSVSTESCEQYF. The CDR3 region has the DNA TGCAGCGTTTCGACAGAATCCTGCGAGCAGTACTTC.

This chain joins TRBV20-1 and TRBJ2-7; 11 nucleotides line up with TRBD2. The ends lost 3 bases at V and 3 bases at J; junction bases unmatched: 7. The CDR3 spans 15 residues. The V gene's germline CDR1 is DFQATT and CDR2 SNEGSKA (reference sequence). The CDR3 loop reads CSARGGLADIYEQYF. The DNA for the CDR3 is TGCAGTGCTAGGGGGGGACTAGCGGATATCTACGAGCAGTACTTC.

The rearrangement uses TRBV7-2 and TRBJ2-7, with a weak D call TRBD1 (5 bases). V lost 5 bases, J lost 3 bases, and 11 bases lay in between. The CDR3 consists of 13 residues. Looked up from germline, CDR1 is SGHTA and CDR2 is FQGNSA. The CDR3 region is CASSPQVLYEQYF. For the CDR3, the DNA is TGTGCCAGCAGCCCACAGGTTCTCTACGAGCAGTACTTC.

The chain is built from TRBV20-1 and TRBJ2-3, with 9 bases lining up with TRBD2. This CDR3 region has 15 residues. The junction had 3 bases not matched to a gene; V was cut back by 2 bases and J by 0 bases. Germline assignment: CDR1 DFQATT and CDR2 SNEGSKA (reference sequence). The CDR3 bases are TGCAGTGCTAGACTGCTAGCGGGGAGCACAGATACGCAGTATTTT. Its translation is CSARLLAGSTDTQYF.

This sequence joins TRBV11-1 and TRBJ1-1, with no clear D. Germline CDR1 and CDR2: SGHAT and FQDESV (reference sequence). The germline V and J ends were trimmed by 5 bases and 1 base, with 11 bases remaining between them. The CDR3 is 14 residues long. CDR3 DNA: TGTGCCAGCAGCGCCAGGATTCCGAACACTGAAGCTTTCTTT. Translation gives CASSARIPNTEAFF.

The chain carries TRBV7-9 and TRBJ2-3; 7 bases line up with TRBD1. V shed 7 bases, J shed 4 bases, and the junction held 8 bases outside the gene matches. The CDR3 extends over 14 amino acids. Germline V gene sequence: CDR1 SEHNR, CDR2 FQNEAQ (reference sequence). The CDR3 reads CASMRDSRADTQYF. The CDR3 DNA is TGTGCCAGCATGAGGGACAGTCGGGCAGATACGCAGTATTTT.

This chain links TRBV20-1 with TRBJ2-7, with 7 bases that match TRBD1. Losses at the gene ends were 8 bases for V and 2 bases for J; bases not matched to a gene: 3. The CDR3 has 11 residues. CDR1 is DFQATT, CDR2 SNEGSKA, per germline (reference sequence). This CDR3 reads CSLQGPYEQYF. In DNA form, the CDR3 reads TGCAGTTTACAGGGGCCCTACGAGCAGTACTTC.

Concerning this clonotype: A much larger clone lies one base from this, so it may be a read error. The J gene is TRBJ2-7, the V gene TRBV6-6; the D is unclear. The germline CDR1 and CDR2 sequences are MNHNY and SVGAGI (reference sequence). This CDR3 has 13 amino acids. This CDR3 is CASTFLQQYERYF. The CDR3 DNA sequence: TGTGCCAGCACCTTCTTGCAACAATACGAGCGGTACTTC.

The rearrangement uses TRBV29-1 and TRBJ1-1, with D perhaps matching TRBD1 (6 bases). With 6 bases removed from V and 2 bases from J, the gap between germline ends came to 25 bases. Germline V gene data show CDR1 as SQVTM and CDR2 as ANQGSEA. The CDR3 length is 17 residues. The CDR3 region has the DNA TGCAGCGTCTCCCGATTCATAGTGACAGGCCAAAACACTGAAGCTTTCTTT. The encoded protein is CSVSRFIVTGQNTEAFF.

In its sample, this clonotype was seen a few times. The chain employs TRBV4-3 and TRBJ2-3, with TRBD2 identical over 9 bases. Germline V gene data show CDR1 as LGHNA and CDR2 as YSLEER. V lost 1 base and J lost 3; bases outside the gene matches: 11. CDR3 size: 18 residues. CDR3 coding DNA: TGCGCCAGCAGCCAAGTCGTTGGCGGGGGGGCTTCGACAGATACGCAGTATTTT. Residues: CASSQVVGGGASTDTQYF.

CDR3 region: CSVTNRVGNEQYF. The CDR3 region has the DNA TGCAGCGTAACTAACAGGGTAGGAAACGAGCAGTACTTC. This chain links TRBV29-1 with TRBJ2-7, with D perhaps matching TRBD1 (6 bases). V was pared by 6 bases and J by 5 bases, with 17 bases between. The CDR3 covers 13 residues. Per the germline V gene, CDR1 is SQVTM and CDR2 is ANQGSEA.

The chain carries TRBV7-2 and TRBJ1-4; D may be TRBD1 (6 bases). Germline V gene data show CDR1 as SGHTA and CDR2 as FQGNSA. V was pared by 2 bases and J by 5 bases, with 18 bases between. The CDR3 loop spans 17 amino acids. Here the CDR3 reads CASSLSGRRGGNEKLFF. The CDR3, as DNA: TGTGCCAGCAGCTTATCGGGGCGTAGGGGGGGAAATGAAAAACTGTTTTTT.

Only one count was recorded for this clonotype. V and J are TRBV10-3 and TRBJ2-7, with TRBD1 matching over 7 bases. CDR1 is ENHRY and CDR2 is SYGVKD in the germline V gene. The CDR3 spans 12 residues. Trimming at V came to 7 bases and at J to 5 bases, leaving 5 bases not matched to a gene. CDR3 DNA sequence: TGTGCCATCAATATGACAGGGCACGAGCAGTACTTC. This translates into CAINMTGHEQYF.

Here the CDR3 DNA reads TGCGCCAGCAGCCAAGATGTAATGGTGGGAATGAACACTGAAGCTTTCTTT. Protein: CASSQDVMVGMNTEAFF. The chain links TRBV4-3 to TRBJ1-1; no clear D gene. V shed 0 bases and J shed 0 bases, with 14 bases lying between them. Per the germline V gene, CDR1 is LGHNA and CDR2 is YSLEER. The CDR3 is made up of 17 amino acids.

The chain recombines TRBV12-3 or TRBV12-4 with TRBJ2-5; D call uncertain. Trimming shortened V by 2 bases and J by 3 bases, and 25 bases separated the two germline ends. The CDR3 is 19 amino acids. The CDR3 here is CASSLRALLAPFIEETQYF. CDR3 coding DNA: TGTGCCAGCAGTTTAAGGGCCCTATTAGCCCCGTTTATAGAAGAGACCCAGTACTTC.

CDR3 amino acids: CSVPSGGAAYNEQFF. CDR3 bases: TGCAGCGTCCCAAGCGGGGGGGCCGCCTACAATGAGCAGTTCTTC. The chain recombines TRBV29-1 with TRBJ2-1; TRBD2 matches 10 bases. The junction had 7 bases not matched to a gene; V was cut back by 6 bases and J by 2 bases. The CDR3 runs to 15 residues. The germline V gene has CDR1 SQVTM and CDR2 ANQGSEA.